The 18 T cell receptor beta chains given below trace back to one sample, sequenced in a study of blood T cell repertoires in COVID-19. The data were produced by immunoSEQ multiplex PCR, yet TCRdb's version contains in-frame clones alone and is incomplete. The sample has more than 300,000 clones, roughly 87% seen once. Sequenced: PBMCs or T cells enriched from blood (not recorded which). Source of these receptors: a woman between 25 and 40 years old who had recovered from COVID-19.

The rearrangement uses TRBV6-1 and TRBJ2-5; no reliable D call. The CDR3 is made up of 15 amino acids. Germline CDR1 and CDR2: MNHNS and SASEGT. Trimming cost V 1 base and J 4 bases, with 13 bases left between them. The CDR3 nucleotides are TGTGCCAGCAGTGAAGGGCAGGTCTCAACAGAGACCCAGTACTTC. Protein: CASSEGQVSTETQYF.

This clone was observed a single time. The rearrangement links TRBV12-5 to TRBJ2-1, with 11 bases matching TRBD2. Germline values: CDR1 LGHNT, CDR2 FRNRAP. The ends lost 5 bases at V and 6 bases at J; junction bases unmatched: 6. This CDR3 contains 15 residues. The CDR3 loop is CASGPGTSGPNEQFF. CDR3 nucleotide sequence: TGTGCTAGTGGTCCCGGGACTAGCGGCCCCAATGAGCAGTTCTTC.

The chain employs TRBV4-1 and TRBJ2-3, with D possibly being TRBD2 (6 bases). The V gene lost 1 base and the J gene lost 2 bases, with 13 bases spanning the gap. This CDR3 spans 16 amino acids. Germline CDR1 reads MGHRA; CDR2 reads YSYEKL. CDR3: CASSQVAGHDTDTQYF. CDR3 bases: TGCGCCAGCAGCCAAGTTGCGGGGCACGACACAGATACGCAGTATTTT.

The chain couples TRBV9 to TRBJ2-5; 12 bases match TRBD2. Trimming cost V 4 bases and J 1 base; bases outside gene matches: 2. Germline CDR1 and CDR2: SGDLS and YYNGEE. CDR3 size: 15 residues. The CDR3 nucleotides are TGTGCCAGCAGCCTAGCGGGGGGGTTCCAAGAGACCCAGTACTTC. Translation: CASSLAGGFQETQYF.

The rearrangement links TRBV5-1 to TRBJ2-5, with 8 bases lining up with TRBD1. The CDR3 sequence is 15 residues long. With V trimmed by 0 bases and J by 5 bases, 6 bases remained unmatched. Germline V gene lookup returns CDR1 SGHRS and CDR2 YFSETQ. DNA of the CDR3: TGCGCCAGCAGCTTGGCCCAGGGGGCTGGGGAGACCCAGTACTTC. Its translation: CASSLAQGAGETQYF.

The genes are TRBV5-1 and TRBJ1-5, with 10 bases that match TRBD1. This CDR3 is 16 amino acids long. Germline CDR1 is SGHRS and CDR2 is YFSETQ. V was clipped by 3 bases and J by 2 bases; unmatched bases: 5. The CDR3 DNA reads as TGCGCCAGCAGCTCCGGACAGGGGGGAGGCAATCAGCCCCAGCATTTT. Translation gives CASSSGQGGGNQPQHF.

This chain links TRBV5-4 with TRBJ2-2, with TRBD2 matching over 8 bases. The germline V gene encodes CDR1 SGHNT and CDR2 YYREEE (reference sequence). The V and J ends lost 2 bases and 2 bases, in that order; junction bases with no gene match: 11. The length of the CDR3 is 18 residues. CDR3 DNA: TGTGCCAGCAGCTTCCCCCGTAGCGGGGTCGGAAACACCGGGGAGCTGTTTTTT. This translates into CASSFPRSGVGNTGELFF.

The chain is built from TRBV6-2 or TRBV6-3 and TRBJ1-4; tentative D call: TRBD1 (5 bases). This CDR3 comprises 18 residues. Trimming took off 0 bases at V and 0 bases at J, with 14 bases between the two ends. Germline V lookup: CDR1 MNHEY, CDR2 SVGEGT. The CDR3 sequence is CASSYSPTEFATNEKLFF. The CDR3 nucleotides are TGTGCCAGCAGTTACTCCCCGACAGAGTTCGCAACTAATGAAAAACTGTTTTTT.

This clone was seen just once. This rearrangement joins TRBV5-1 to TRBJ1-2; the D is unclear. With 4 bases removed from V and 2 bases from J, the gap between germline ends came to 12 bases. Per germline, CDR1 SGHRS and CDR2 YFSETQ. The CDR3 has 14 amino acids. CDR3 DNA: TGCGCCAGCAGCCTAATGCGGGAAAACTATGGCTACACCTTC. This encodes CASSLMRENYGYTF.

The chain has TRBV27 and TRBJ1-5; D is uncertain. Trimming removed 5 bases from V and 7 bases from J, with 9 bases in between. The CDR3 totals 12 residues. Germline V gives CDR1 MNHEY, CDR2 SMNVEV (reference sequence). This CDR3 reads CASSPRGQPQHF. In DNA, the CDR3 is TGTGCCAGCAGTCCACGTGGCCAGCCCCAGCATTTT.

The chain combines TRBV4-2 with TRBJ1-1; D is unresolved. V shed 0 bases and J shed 4 bases, with 6 bases lying between them. The CDR3 runs to 13 residues. CDR1 is LGHNA and CDR2 is YNFKEQ in the germline V gene. In DNA, the CDR3 is TGTGCCAGCAGCCAAGAGGGAGGCACTGAAGCTTTCTTT. This translates into CASSQEGGTEAFF.

The chain recombines TRBV30 with TRBJ1-2, with a weak D call TRBD1 (5 bases). Germline assignment: CDR1 GTSNPN and CDR2 SVGIG (reference sequence). This CDR3 is built from 14 residues. Trimming stripped 2 bases from V and 5 bases from J, with 15 bases between. CDR3 DNA sequence: TGTGCCTGGAGTCGGGGGGGACGGGGATATGGCTACACCTTC. This gives the protein CAWSRGGRGYGYTF.

This chain links TRBV30 with TRBJ1-2; 9 nucleotides agree with TRBD1. The germline V gene encodes CDR1 GTSNPN and CDR2 SVGIG (reference sequence). The CDR3 loop spans 14 amino acids. V was pared by 1 base and J by 8 bases, with 8 bases of the junction left unmatched. The CDR3 loop reads CAWSAPPGQGGYTF. The CDR3 coding sequence is TGTGCCTGGAGTGCACCACCGGGACAGGGAGGCTACACCTTC.

This rearrangement joins TRBV7-2 to TRBJ1-5; D gene uncertain. The CDR3 is 14 amino acids. V gave up 2 bases and J gave up 4 bases, with 9 bases separating them. Germline V lookup: CDR1 SGHTA, CDR2 FQGNSA. In DNA form, the CDR3 reads TGTGCCAGCAGCTTAAACTTCGGTAATCAGCCCCAGCATTTT. It codes for CASSLNFGNQPQHF.

V usage is TRBV9 and J usage is TRBJ2-1, with 8 positions matching TRBD1. CDR1 is SGDLS and CDR2 is YYNGEE in the germline V gene. V lost 2 bases and J lost 5; bases outside the gene matches: 3. The CDR3 runs to 14 residues. DNA of the CDR3: TGTGCCAGCAGCGTCCGGACAGGGAACAATGAGCAGTTCTTC. Translating gives CASSVRTGNNEQFF.

The rearrangement links TRBV3-1 (or the pseudogene TRBV3-2) to TRBJ1-5; D remains ambiguous. CDR3 length: 15 amino acids. CDR1 is LGHDT, CDR2 YNNKEL, per germline (reference sequence). Trimming shortened V by 0 bases and J by 6 bases, and 12 bases separated the two germline ends. The CDR3 nucleotides read TGTGCCAGCAGCCAAGATCATTCTCTATTTCAGCCCCAGCATTTT. Protein: CASSQDHSLFQPQHF.

This rearrangement joins TRBV19 to TRBJ1-6, with D maybe TRBD1 (5 bases). V shed 9 bases and J shed 1 base, with 16 bases lying between them. This CDR3 is 16 amino acids long. Germline loops: CDR1 LNHDA, CDR2 SQIVND (reference sequence). In DNA, the CDR3 is TGTGCCAGCCGTCCGGGGGATCTTTCCTATAATTCACCCCTCCACTTT. It encodes CASRPGDLSYNSPLHF.

The table lists this clone with a count of one. The V gene is TRBV5-4, the J gene TRBJ2-3; 9 bases align to TRBD2. This CDR3 has 16 amino acids. V shed 0 bases, J shed 3 bases, and the junction held 5 bases outside the gene matches. Per germline, CDR1 SGHNT and CDR2 YYREEE (reference sequence). The CDR3 bases are TGTGCCAGCAGCTTGGCGTCGGGACTAGCTACAGATACGCAGTATTTT. Translation gives CASSLASGLATDTQYF.